This T cell receptor (beta chain) comes out of a study of blood T cells in healthy people across ages. There are 12 residues in the CDR3. Germline loops: CDR1 LGHDT, CDR2 YNNKEL (reference sequence). The V end was cut by 3 bases, the J end by 12 bases, with 12 bases between. Using a J-beta primer mix together with a sample-barcoded 5' primer, a second PCR was run for about 7 to 12 cycles. Every single cDNA molecule received a tag from a template-switch adaptor with 12 random nucleotides. TCRdb passed the 5' RACE reads through MiXCR, listing each CDR3 protein once. The data hold more than 700,000 distinct CDR3 sequences, with about half observed a single time.

The chain couples TRBV3-1 to TRBJ2-1, with a possible D match to TRBD2 (5 bases). The sequencing sample was made of blood. The clonotype was recovered from a man aged 80 or over in good health. DNA of the CDR3: TGTGCCAGCAGCCAGATGGAGGATCCGCAGTTCTTC. As protein: CASSQMEDPQFF.